The clone carrying this TCR beta chain turned up a few times. These data are taken from a study of shared clonotypes between healthy human individuals. Study background: The study enrolled two women and a few men aged 18 to 49.

The germline V gene has CDR1 KGHSH and CDR2 LQKENI. Trimming stripped 1 base from V and 8 bases from J, with 9 bases between. The CDR3 is 13 amino acids. Both subsets, CD45RA+ naive and CD45RA-negative memory, were split from the CD4+ cells. The protocol was immunoSEQ multiplex PCR, while the TCRdb copy is restricted to in-frame clones and leaves out a portion. The table has 550,000 to 700,000 clones, 60% to 75% seen once. The sequence derives from a woman under 40 in good health. The rearrangement uses TRBV18 and TRBJ2-1, with D perhaps TRBD1 (6 bases). Input material: memory CD4+ T cells sorted from blood. The subset: CD45RA-negative fraction. This chain's CDR3 is CASSPQQGDEQFF. The CDR3 bases are TGTGCCAGCTCACCACAACAGGGTGATGAGCAGTTCTTC.